The clone carrying this T cell receptor (beta chain) appeared many times. Antigen specificity is unknown. MiXCR was run by TCRdb on the RACE reads, yielding one entry per CDR3 protein. This table has around 380,000 distinct CDR3 sequences, 4% to 5.5% appearing once. The sample is drawn from a study of human T cells and chemical hapten exposure. For the study at large: Patients were given diphenylcyclopropenone on the scalp weekly across the roughly 25-week study.

Described time point: patch test 1, 2 weeks after DPC sensitization. Treatment denoted: therapeutic diphenylcyclopropenone sensitization with weekly scalp DPC. V lost 7 bases and J lost 2, with 14 bases in between. The CDR3 consists of 14 residues. Whole-study findings and limits: The number of TCRs above 1 in 1000 frequency did not change after DPC sensitization.

The chain uses TRBV12-3 or TRBV12-4 and TRBJ1-1, with TRBD1 as a possible D gene (5 bases). The receptor's source is a woman in her forties or fifties with alopecia areata. Some clones in this sample may be carry-over from other donors' samples. This specimen consisted of whole blood, obtained in connection with sensitization to the hapten diphenylcyclopropenone (DPC). The DNA of the CDR3 is TGTGCCAGCACCACCTCCAGGGCCAACACTGAAGCTTTCTTT. Protein sequence: CASTTSRANTEAFF.